This TCR beta chain comes out of a study of T cells after posttransplantation cyclophosphamide. Broader study findings: Blood and skin or GI T cell repertoires showed limited TRB overlap. Donor-recipient repertoire similarity was low at 1-2 months, rising over year one. After PTCy, TRB diversity resembled that of CNI/methotrexate controls.

Libraries were prepared by immunoSEQ multiplex PCR; TCRdb keeps only in-frame clonotypes and omits some of them. The repertoire consists of some 2,900 clones, none detected only once. By share, this clone ranks as medium-sized. The antigen is not known. Cyclophosphamide on days +3 and +4 followed busulfan-fludarabine conditioning and a marrow graft. Germline CDR1 MDHEN, CDR2 SYDVKM. V shed 10 bases and J shed 5 bases, with 18 bases lying between them. CDR3 length: 14 residues. This chain connects TRBV28 to TRBJ2-1, with D uncertain. The starting material was PBMCs, obtained after allogeneic stem cell transplant with posttransplant cyclophosphamide. The sequence derives from a female patient aged 45-60 years who received an allogeneic stem cell transplant from a related donor, was CMV-positive, and had no GVHD. Some T cells may be transferred from the graft donor. The CDR3 DNA follows: TGTGCCAATTCCCAAGGTATCCGGGACAATGAGCAGTTCTTC. Translation gives CANSQGIRDNEQFF.